This T cell receptor beta chain was identified during a study of beta chain features in type 1 diabetes. Turning to the study itself: No age, gender or cell yield differences were seen between patients and healthy donors. Sorted cells examined across all samples numbered 107,917,701.

Investigators reverse transcribed all isolated RNA, so they sequenced expressed TCRB transcripts. Sequencing was performed with immunoSEQ multiplex PCR; in TCRdb, only in-frame clones are kept and a portion is missing. Of 200,000 to 250,000 clones listed, 13% to 15% are singletons. CD4+ naive, central memory, regulatory and stem cell-like memory subsets were isolated by sorting on CD45RO/CCR7/CD25/CD127/CD95/CD27. The source is a woman in her 40s in good health. The sequenced sample was naive CD4+ T cells from blood.

CDR3 sequence: CASSERSRAGNTEAFF. CDR3 nucleotides: TGTGCCAGCAGTGAACGCTCCCGAGCGGGGAACACTGAAGCTTTCTTT. The V gene is TRBV6-1, the J gene TRBJ1-1; D not resolved. Per germline, CDR1 MNHNS and CDR2 SASEGT. This CDR3 region has 16 residues. V was pared by 2 bases and J by 1 base, with 14 bases between.